This T cell receptor (beta chain) was captured in a study of cytomegalovirus exposure and HLA in healthy donors. Study observations and caveats: The listing of some 170 TCR beta chains classed them as cytomegalovirus-associated. Immune exposure data for these donors was limited to CMV serostatus.

The CDR3 has 14 residues. Unmatched junction bases numbered 2, after V lost 3 bases and J lost 4 bases. Per the germline V gene, CDR1 is LNHDA and CDR2 is SQIVND (reference sequence). This clone was seen a single time. As yet, its antigen is unknown. PCR amplification relied on 60 Vbeta primers (plus 13 Jbeta primers). Original analysis: Later work found 65 million to 100 million unique TCR beta chains, with about 10 million shared. Profiling relied on immunoSEQ multiplex PCR, and the TCRdb table lists in-frame clones only, not all of them. D and trimming were read from the DNA, whereas the V and J calls and clone size are those reported in that table. The repertoire holds approximately 50,000 clones, with roughly 84% as singletons.

This chain joins TRBV19 and TRBJ2-7; 11 bases align to TRBD1. What was sequenced was PBMCs. This clonotype originated in a man aged 25-40 years in good health and CMV-seronegative. The CDR3 region is CASSMGQGVYEQYF. The CDR3 DNA is TGTGCCAGTAGTATGGGACAGGGGGTATACGAGCAGTACTTC.